This T cell receptor (beta chain) came from a study of T cell repertoires in cytomegalovirus infection. Study-wide background: The authors used CMV epitopes that were HLA-C-restricted (recently identified) and HLA-B-restricted (well studied). A matching HLA type, together with CMV infection, was signaled by public TCR beta signatures. Broader study findings: The response measured ex vivo was dominated by TCR beta clonotypes (HLA-C-restricted and CMV-specific). Cumulative public TCR beta family frequency identified CMV carriers with the relevant HLA.

The CDR3 contains 14 residues. The germline CDR1 and CDR2 sequences are SGHVS and FNYEAQ. The V end was cut by 0 bases, the J end by 7 bases, with 12 bases between. Remarks on this clonotype: Its antigen is unknown.

TCRdb reanalysed the reads using MiXCR and keeps one entry per CDR3 protein. Of roughly 100,000 distinct CDR3 sequences in the sample, approximately 45% were seen once. This chain connects TRBV7-6 to TRBJ1-1; unclear D gene. The sequence derives from a human donor in good health (CMV status not recorded). Some clones in this sample may be carry-over from other donors' samples. Source: CD8+ T cells from cultured PBMCs, taken from culture after CMV antigen stimulation. CDR3 region: CASSLAGGYGEAFF. The DNA for the CDR3 is TGTGCCAGCAGCTTAGCTGGAGGGTATGGTGAAGCTTTCTTT.